Below, 6 T cell receptor beta chains from the same sample are listed, as sequenced in a study of T cell changes during pregnancy in multiple sclerosis. Repertoires were generated with immunoSEQ multiplex PCR, while TCRdb's copy carries only in-frame clones and drops some. There are approximately 40,000 clones in the sample; roughly 90% occur only once, and 1.2% lies in the top ten. Specimen: CD4+ T cells from peripheral blood mononuclear cells, collected in the second trimester of pregnancy. The receptors shown here come from a female donor with multiple sclerosis, enrolled in a pregnancy study.

The gene calls are TRBV4-3 and TRBJ2-3; the D is unclear. The length of the CDR3 is 14 residues. The germline CDR1 and CDR2 sequences are LGHNA and YSLEER. The V end was cut by 6 bases, the J end by 2 bases, with 12 bases between. In DNA form, the CDR3 reads TGCGCCAGCAGTTCCGCCAGTTTCACAGATACGCAGTATTTT. Its translation: CASSSASFTDTQYF.

The V call is TRBV5-1, the J call TRBJ2-1; the D gene is possibly TRBD2 (5 bases). The germline V gene encodes CDR1 SGHRS and CDR2 YFSETQ. V lost 2 bases and J 2 bases, leaving 8 bases between the germline ends. CDR3 length equals 14 residues. CDR3 amino acids: CASSLLGTYNEQFF. The DNA for the CDR3 is TGCGCCAGCAGCTTACTAGGGACCTACAATGAGCAGTTCTTC.

This sequence joins TRBV18 and TRBJ2-5; a possible D gene is TRBD1 (6 bases). CDR1 and CDR2 from the germline V gene are KGHSH and LQKENI. The germline V and J ends were trimmed by 4 bases and 2 bases, with 11 bases remaining between them. The CDR3 is 14 residues long. As DNA, the CDR3 is TGTGCCAGCTCACGTAGGGGGATTCAAGAGACCCAGTACTTC. The encoded protein is CASSRRGIQETQYF. The complete variable domain, with remaining parts taken from reference TRBV18 and TRBJ2-5, reads NAGVMQNPRHLVRRRGQEARLRCSPMKGHSHVYWYRQLPEEGLKFMVYLQKENIIDESGMPKERFSAEFPKEGPSILRIQQVVRGDSAAYFCASSRRGIQETQYFGPGTRLLVL.

The V call is TRBV5-1, the J call TRBJ2-3, with TRBD2 identical over 10 bases. The V gene's germline CDR1 is SGHRS and CDR2 YFSETQ. This CDR3 comprises 17 residues. Unmatched junction bases numbered 8, after V lost 4 bases and J lost 0 bases. For the CDR3, the DNA is TGCGCCAGCAGCGTCGGGACTAGCGCCTTTAGCACAGATACGCAGTATTTT. Translated: CASSVGTSAFSTDTQYF.

V and J are TRBV2 and TRBJ2-1, with D possibly being TRBD1 (6 bases). Deletions cut 6 bases from V and 12 bases from J, with 21 bases between. Germline CDR1 is SNHLY and CDR2 is FYNNEI. This CDR3 has 14 residues. The CDR3 loop is CASSETTGIMGQFF. CDR3 DNA: TGTGCCAGCAGCGAAACTACAGGGATCATGGGGCAGTTCTTC.

The V call is TRBV21-1, the J call TRBJ1-1; the table calls TRBD1, which could not be checked here. TRBV21-1 is noted as a pseudogene. The CDR3 sequence is 17 residues long. The CDR3 here is CASSKRPDSPLNTEAFF. In DNA, the CDR3 is TGTGCCAGCAGCAAAAGGCCGGACAGCCCCCTGAACACTGAAGCTTTCTTT.